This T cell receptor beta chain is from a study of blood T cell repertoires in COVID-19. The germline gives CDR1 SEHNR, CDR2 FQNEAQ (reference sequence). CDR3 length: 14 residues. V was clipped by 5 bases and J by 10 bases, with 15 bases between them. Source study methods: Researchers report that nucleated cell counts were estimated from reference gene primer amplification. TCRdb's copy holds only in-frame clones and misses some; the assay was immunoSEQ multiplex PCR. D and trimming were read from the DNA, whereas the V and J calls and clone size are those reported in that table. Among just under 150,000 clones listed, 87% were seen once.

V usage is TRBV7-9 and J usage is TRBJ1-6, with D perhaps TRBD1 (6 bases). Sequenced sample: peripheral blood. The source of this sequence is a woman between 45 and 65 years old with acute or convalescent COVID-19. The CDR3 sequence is CASSEDSSRSPLHF. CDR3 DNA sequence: TGTGCCAGCAGCGAGGACAGTTCTAGGTCACCCCTCCACTTT.